This T cell receptor beta chain was profiled in a study of blood T cell repertoires in COVID-19. The table came from immunoSEQ multiplex PCR; TCRdb's copy has only in-frame clones and leaves some out. The sample yields some 220,000 clones, 86% seen once. The CDR3 runs to 15 residues. With V trimmed by 7 bases and J by 2 bases, 7 bases remained unmatched. The germline gives CDR1 MNHEY, CDR2 SMNVEV (reference sequence). The sample comprised PBMCs or T cells enriched from blood (not recorded which). J is TRBJ2-1 and V is TRBV27, with TRBD2 identical over 8 bases. This clonotype was obtained from a woman aged 35 to 49 with acute COVID-19. The CDR3 nucleotides read TGTGCCAGCAACTCGGGGGGGAACCCCTACAATGAGCAGTTCTTC. Residues: CASNSGGNPYNEQFF.